A selection of T cell receptor beta chains follows, all from one sample in a study of blood T cells in healthy people across ages. TCRdb itself ran the 5' RACE reads through MiXCR, one entry per CDR3 protein. The sample has approximately 1.5 million distinct CDR3 sequences; around 35% are singletons. Sequenced: blood. These TCRs come from a woman in her twenties or thirties in good health. CDR3s leave out the opening cysteine and the closing phenylalanine or tryptophan. Each record gives: D gene, J gene, V gene, CDR3 protein. D genes are given only for firm matches.

d_call: TRBD1; j_call: TRBJ2-4; v_call: TRBV28; cdr3_aa: ASSLGFFGTDPLQY
d_call: NA; j_call: TRBJ2-3; v_call: TRBV20-1; cdr3_aa: SASRDITDTQY
d_call: TRBD2; j_call: TRBJ2-4; v_call: TRBV12-3/TRBV12-4; cdr3_aa: ASRGLAGLAKNIQY
d_call: NA; j_call: TRBJ2-6; v_call: TRBV14; cdr3_aa: ASSQARQTGANVLT
d_call: NA; j_call: TRBJ1-4; v_call: TRBV9; cdr3_aa: ASSGGRQTNEKLF
d_call: NA; j_call: TRBJ2-5; v_call: TRBV9; cdr3_aa: ASSVHLQETQY
d_call: NA; j_call: TRBJ2-3; v_call: TRBV6-1; cdr3_aa: ASNLEGGTTDTQY
d_call: NA; j_call: TRBJ1-1; v_call: TRBV12-3/TRBV12-4; cdr3_aa: ASSLGAVRSEAF
d_call: NA; j_call: TRBJ1-6; v_call: TRBV6-1; cdr3_aa: ASSEGRLGGRALH
d_call: NA; j_call: TRBJ1-3; v_call: TRBV30; cdr3_aa: AWRTYRNTIY
d_call: NA; j_call: TRBJ2-3; v_call: TRBV12-3/TRBV12-4; cdr3_aa: ASSRPLIAQMPGTDTQY
d_call: NA; j_call: TRBJ1-5; v_call: TRBV27; cdr3_aa: ASSARQGNQPQH
d_call: NA; j_call: TRBJ2-7; v_call: TRBV20-1; cdr3_aa: SALIHEQY
d_call: TRBD1; j_call: TRBJ1-1; v_call: TRBV6-1; cdr3_aa: ASSDPRTGKMNTEAF
d_call: TRBD1; j_call: TRBJ1-1; v_call: TRBV20-1; cdr3_aa: SGYLTGQGTEAF
d_call: TRBD1; j_call: TRBJ2-7; v_call: TRBV29-1; cdr3_aa: SATGRSYEQY
d_call: TRBD1; j_call: TRBJ2-5; v_call: TRBV7-9; cdr3_aa: ASSFDRGQETQY
d_call: NA; j_call: TRBJ2-6; v_call: TRBV10-3; cdr3_aa: AISETDMVAGANVLT
d_call: TRBD1; j_call: TRBJ2-5; v_call: TRBV6-1; cdr3_aa: ASRMTGGETQY
d_call: TRBD1; j_call: TRBJ1-2; v_call: TRBV18; cdr3_aa: ASSPEPSTGAYYGYT
d_call: TRBD2; j_call: TRBJ2-7; v_call: TRBV20-1; cdr3_aa: SARDRGREGGEQY
d_call: NA; j_call: TRBJ2-5; v_call: TRBV7-6; cdr3_aa: ASSTSGQLGETQY
d_call: NA; j_call: TRBJ2-4; v_call: TRBV14; cdr3_aa: ASSQEHGQTKLAKNIQY
d_call: NA; j_call: TRBJ1-1; v_call: TRBV27; cdr3_aa: ASSPSGSALNTEAF
d_call: TRBD1; j_call: TRBJ2-7; v_call: TRBV3-1; cdr3_aa: ASSPWTGGNEQY
d_call: NA; j_call: TRBJ1-5; v_call: TRBV4-1; cdr3_aa: ASSVPGTQPQH
d_call: NA; j_call: TRBJ1-1; v_call: TRBV5-1; cdr3_aa: ASSLVSGETEAF
d_call: TRBD2; j_call: TRBJ2-1; v_call: TRBV19; cdr3_aa: ASSRVRTSGGMIYNEQF
d_call: NA; j_call: TRBJ2-5; v_call: TRBV24-1; cdr3_aa: ATSDPLQETQY
d_call: TRBD1; j_call: TRBJ2-7; v_call: TRBV20-1; cdr3_aa: SARDRGGFYEQY
d_call: NA; j_call: TRBJ2-7; v_call: TRBV6-5; cdr3_aa: ASEASSGANEQY
d_call: NA; j_call: TRBJ1-2; v_call: TRBV29-1; cdr3_aa: SVEKRISYT
d_call: TRBD1; j_call: TRBJ2-5; v_call: TRBV6-2/TRBV6-3; cdr3_aa: ASSYIGTGETQY
d_call: NA; j_call: TRBJ2-3; v_call: TRBV27; cdr3_aa: ASSLIATSTDTQY
d_call: TRBD1; j_call: TRBJ2-7; v_call: TRBV29-1; cdr3_aa: SVGRGLSYEQY
d_call: TRBD2; j_call: TRBJ2-7; v_call: TRBV4-1; cdr3_aa: ASSQELAGWRSYEQY
d_call: NA; j_call: TRBJ1-1; v_call: TRBV9; cdr3_aa: ASSVVGMNTEAF
d_call: TRBD2; j_call: TRBJ2-7; v_call: TRBV20-1; cdr3_aa: SAPLAGGLYEQY
d_call: NA; j_call: TRBJ2-1; v_call: TRBV7-6; cdr3_aa: ASSLVNRYNEQF
d_call: NA; j_call: TRBJ2-5; v_call: TRBV5-6; cdr3_aa: ASSYRTARETQY
d_call: TRBD2; j_call: TRBJ2-7; v_call: TRBV2; cdr3_aa: AGGTTYEQY
d_call: NA; j_call: TRBJ2-3; v_call: TRBV7-3; cdr3_aa: ASSLTRDHADTQY
d_call: TRBD2; j_call: TRBJ2-1; v_call: TRBV7-9; cdr3_aa: ASGLGLAGNPYNEQF
d_call: NA; j_call: TRBJ1-1; v_call: TRBV27; cdr3_aa: ASRSSRVNTEAF
d_call: TRBD1; j_call: TRBJ1-6; v_call: TRBV4-1; cdr3_aa: ASSPGTGGIMGSPLH
d_call: NA; j_call: TRBJ2-2; v_call: TRBV7-3; cdr3_aa: ASPSKGGELF
d_call: TRBD2; j_call: TRBJ2-7; v_call: TRBV3-1; cdr3_aa: ASSTGLVFYEQY
d_call: TRBD2; j_call: TRBJ2-1; v_call: TRBV3-1; cdr3_aa: ASSSSGRGWF
d_call: TRBD1; j_call: TRBJ2-7; v_call: TRBV4-1; cdr3_aa: ASSHQGQGFDEQY